These 20 T cell receptor beta chains came from one sample sequenced in a study of blood T cell repertoires in COVID-19. The method was immunoSEQ multiplex PCR; TCRdb's version includes in-frame clones alone and lacks a portion of them. The sample lists more than 300,000 clones, 90% seen once, with more than 0.85% in the top ten. The sample comprised peripheral blood. All receptors derive from a woman aged 40 to 50 with COVID-19, enrolled during active disease.

This clone has just one count. The chain carries TRBV4-3 and TRBJ1-2; D is ambiguous. The CDR3 is 15 residues long. Germline V gene lookup returns CDR1 LGHNA and CDR2 YSLEER. V was trimmed by 4 bases and J by 3 bases, leaving 15 bases between them. The CDR3 region has the DNA TGCGCCAGCAGCCGGGAGGACTTCGGGGACTATGGCTACACCTTC. Encoded protein: CASSREDFGDYGYTF.

The DNA for the CDR3 is TGTGCCAGCAGCTCAGTAACCGGGAGACACACTGAAGCTTTCTTT. It codes for CASSSVTGRHTEAFF. The chain has TRBV5-5 and TRBJ1-1; D ambiguous. Germline loops: CDR1 SGHKS, CDR2 YYEKEE (reference sequence). The ends were cut back, 3 bases at V and 3 bases at J, with 15 bases in the middle. This CDR3 comprises 15 residues.

This sequence joins TRBV7-3 and TRBJ2-1, with TRBD2 matching over 10 bases. J gave up 4 bases and V 2 bases, and 2 bases lay outside the gene matches. The CDR3 consists of 15 residues. CDR1 and CDR2 from the germline V gene are SGHTA and FQGTGA. CDR3 in amino acids: CASSLGTSEYNEQFF. CDR3 bases: TGTGCCAGCAGCTTAGGGACTAGCGAATACAATGAGCAGTTCTTC.

The chain uses TRBV5-4 and TRBJ2-2; D is uncertain. There are 13 residues in the CDR3. Trimming left V 4 bases short and J 5 bases short, with 9 bases between. Germline V lookup: CDR1 SGHNT, CDR2 YYREEE (reference sequence). In DNA form, the CDR3 reads TGTGCCAGCAGCCGTGACACTACCGGGGAGCTGTTTTTT. It yields the protein CASSRDTTGELFF. Looking up the rest from reference TRBV5-4 and TRBJ2-2 gives the full variable domain: ETGVTQSPTHLIKTRGQQVTLRCSSQSGHNTVSWYQQALGQGPQFIFQYYREEENGRGNFPPRFSGLQFPNYSSELNVNALELDDSALYLCASSRDTTGELFFGEGSRLTVL.

This chain uses TRBV9 with TRBJ2-2; the match to TRBD2 covers 10 bases. This CDR3 comprises 17 residues. Losses at the gene ends were 0 bases for V and 6 bases for J; bases not matched to a gene: 8. Germline V gene lookup returns CDR1 SGDLS and CDR2 YYNGEE. CDR3 region: CASSVDSGGADSGELFF. In DNA, the CDR3 is TGTGCCAGCAGCGTAGACAGCGGGGGGGCCGATTCCGGGGAGCTGTTTTTT.

The sample holds a few counts of this clone. The chain couples TRBV20-1 to TRBJ1-1, with a weak D call TRBD1 (5 bases). This CDR3 comprises 10 residues. Germline CDR1 is DFQATT and CDR2 is SNEGSKA (reference sequence). V lost 6 bases, J lost 4 bases, and 6 bases lay in between. The DNA for the CDR3 is TGCAGTGCAGGGGCCACTGAAGCTTTCTTT. Translating gives CSAGATEAFF.

The chain employs TRBV6-6 and TRBJ2-1; the D gene is possibly TRBD2 (5 bases). Trimming cost V 10 bases and J 1 base, with 11 bases left between them. Germline loops: CDR1 MNHNY, CDR2 SVGAGI (reference sequence). The CDR3 is 13 residues long. CDR3 amino acids: CATVGDSYNEQFF. In DNA, the CDR3 is TGTGCCACCGTCGGGGATTCCTACAATGAGCAGTTCTTC.

The V gene is TRBV30, the J gene TRBJ2-2, with a weak D call TRBD2 (7 bases). V gave up 3 bases and J gave up 0 bases, with 17 bases separating them. This CDR3 is 17 amino acids long. Germline CDR1 GTSNPN, CDR2 SVGIG (reference sequence). CDR3 DNA: TGTGCCTGGAGCCCGAGGGGGGGGGCCGCGAACACCGGGGAGCTGTTTTTT. Translation gives CAWSPRGGAANTGELFF.

The CDR3 sequence is CASRSNTEAFF. The CDR3 DNA reads TGTGCCTCGCGGAGCAACACTGAAGCTTTCTTT. This rearrangement joins TRBV7-9 to TRBJ1-1; D is undetermined. The CDR3 runs 11 residues. Germline CDR1 SEHNR, CDR2 FQNEAQ (reference sequence). Deletions cut 11 bases from V and 2 bases from J, with 9 bases between.

A few counts support this clone. This chain connects TRBV5-4 to TRBJ1-2; 7 bases are a match to TRBD1. V lost 4 bases, J lost 8 bases, and 8 bases stayed unmatched. Germline CDR1 reads SGHNT; CDR2 reads YYREEE (reference sequence). CDR3 size: 13 residues. CDR3 sequence (DNA): TGTGCCAGCAGCCGTGGACAGGTGGAGGGCTACACCTTC. The encoded protein is CASSRGQVEGYTF.

The chain has TRBV12-3 or TRBV12-4 and TRBJ2-3, with 8 nucleotides matching TRBD2. The CDR3 loop spans 12 amino acids. Trimming at V came to 10 bases and at J to 4 bases, leaving 4 bases not matched to a gene. The CDR3 nucleotides read TGTGCCACGGGACTAGGCGCAGATACGCAGTATTTT. Protein: CATGLGADTQYF.

V is TRBV7-8 and J is TRBJ1-2; 7 bases are a match to TRBD1. The length of the CDR3 is 18 residues. V lost 3 bases and J lost 0; bases outside the gene matches: 13. Germline loops: CDR1 SGHVS, CDR2 FQNEAQ. The CDR3 spells CASSLGAGQTLANYGYTF. The CDR3 coding sequence is TGTGCCAGCAGCTTGGGTGCGGGACAGACATTAGCTAACTATGGCTACACCTTC.

The count of this clone is one. The chain is built from TRBV6-5 and TRBJ2-5; no reliable D call. Per germline, CDR1 MNHEY and CDR2 SVGAGI. CDR3 length: 12 residues. V lost 11 bases and J 5 bases, leaving 15 bases between the germline ends. CDR3: CASRGSRETQYF. For the CDR3, the DNA is TGTGCCTCCCGAGGCAGCCGGGAGACCCAGTACTTC.

The CDR3 is CASSLGVYEQYF. The CDR3 DNA sequence: TGTGCCAGCAGCTTAGGAGTCTACGAGCAGTACTTC. V gene TRBV7-2 combines with J gene TRBJ2-7; D unresolved. Between the trimmed V and J ends, which lost 1 base and 3 bases, there was a span of 4 bases. This CDR3 is 12 amino acids long. Germline CDR1 reads SGHTA; CDR2 reads FQGNSA.

This CDR3 reads CASSQAGGQGSETQYF. CDR3 DNA: TGTGCCAGCAGCCAAGCCGGGGGACAGGGTAGTGAGACCCAGTACTTC. V is TRBV7-6 and J is TRBJ2-5, with 9 bases that match TRBD1. CDR1 and CDR2 from the germline V gene are SGHVS and FNYEAQ. With 5 bases clipped from V and 5 bases from J, the junction kept 12 bases outside the gene matches. The CDR3 totals 16 residues.

The chain has TRBV27 and TRBJ1-1, with D perhaps TRBD1 (6 bases). With 3 bases removed from V and 0 bases from J, the gap between germline ends came to 17 bases. The V gene's germline CDR1 is MNHEY and CDR2 SMNVEV (reference sequence). The CDR3 is 17 residues long. CDR3 sequence (DNA): TGTGCCAGCAGTTTGACCCGGGACATCGACATGAACACTGAAGCTTTCTTT. It yields the protein CASSLTRDIDMNTEAFF.

The genes are TRBV4-1 and TRBJ2-1, with 11 bases identical to TRBD2. There are 16 residues in the CDR3. After removal of 4 bases from V and 3 bases from J, the junction contained 5 bases not matched to a gene. Germline V lookup: CDR1 MGHRA, CDR2 YSYEKL. The CDR3 sequence: CASSPLAGGVYNEQFF. Here the CDR3 DNA reads TGCGCCAGCAGCCCCCTAGCGGGAGGCGTCTACAATGAGCAGTTCTTC.

The rearrangement links TRBV7-2 to TRBJ1-2; D is possibly TRBD1 (5 bases). Germline V gene sequence: CDR1 SGHTA, CDR2 FQGNSA. Trimming cost V 5 bases and J 1 base, with 17 bases left between them. The CDR3 loop spans 16 amino acids. The CDR3 nucleotides are TGTGCCAGCAGCCCCTCGCCAGGGCTGCGTAACTATGGCTACACCTTC. As protein: CASSPSPGLRNYGYTF.

The V call is TRBV2, the J call TRBJ1-5, with D uncertain. The CDR3 is 16 residues long. The V end was cut by 6 bases, the J end by 2 bases, with 17 bases between. The germline V gene has CDR1 SNHLY and CDR2 FYNNEI. CDR3 sequence: CASRERGSAGNQPQHF. In DNA, the CDR3 is TGTGCCAGCAGGGAACGAGGGTCGGCAGGCAATCAGCCCCAGCATTTT.

The count of this clone is one. The chain recombines TRBV4-3 with TRBJ2-3; a weak D match, TRBD2 (5 bases). Trimming cost V 1 base and J 1 base, with 9 bases left between them. CDR1 is LGHNA, CDR2 YSLEER, per germline. This CDR3 is 15 amino acids long. Written as DNA, the CDR3 is TGCGCCAGCAGCCAAGGAGGGTCCGGCACAGATACGCAGTATTTT. Translating it yields CASSQGGSGTDTQYF.